This T cell receptor (beta chain) is from a study of blood T cells in healthy people across ages. As regards this clonotype: No antigen is known for it.

Study results and caveats: Older age went with lower TCR beta diversity per million T cells, in a roughly linear way. Researchers deemed the diversity estimates from one million T cells underestimates.

With V trimmed by 2 bases and J by 3 bases, 7 bases remained unmatched. CDR1 and CDR2 from the germline V gene are SGHTA and FQGNSA. The CDR3 runs to 16 residues. With a J-beta primer mix and a sample-barcoded 5' primer, a second PCR ran about 6 to 11 cycles. A template-switch adaptor containing 12 random nucleotides labeled each cDNA molecule. Every individual sample yielded 2.5 million or more paired-end reads (each containing CDR3). One entry per CDR3 protein results from TCRdb running MiXCR on the 5' RACE reads. The repertoire holds roughly 1,800,000 distinct CDR3 sequences, with about 49% as singletons.

This TCR was sampled from a woman aged 40 to 50 in good health. The chain employs TRBV7-2 and TRBJ2-3; 8 nucleotides match TRBD1. The sample was blood. CDR3: CASSLTTGGLTDTQYF. As DNA, the CDR3 is TGTGCCAGCAGCTTAACCACAGGGGGTTTAACAGATACGCAGTATTTT.